This T cell receptor (beta chain) stems from a study of cytomegalovirus exposure and HLA in healthy donors. Whole-study results and caveats: TCR beta sequences numbering around 15,000 were associated with HLA alleles at 0.05 false discovery rate in a later analysis.

As for this clone: The target antigen is unknown.

J lost 7 bases, V lost 6 bases, and 9 bases had no gene match. The CDR3 has 14 residues. In germline, CDR1 is SGHTA, CDR2 FQGTGA. PCR employed 60 Vbeta and 13 Jbeta primers. Data came from immunoSEQ multiplex PCR; TCRdb stores just in-frame clones and leaves some out. The data contain tens of thousands of clones, 66% of them singletons. The specimen was PBMCs. The gene calls are TRBV7-3 and TRBJ2-1, with TRBD2 matching over 7 bases. The source is a man aged 45-65 years in good health and CMV-seropositive. The CDR3: CASSLPSGGNEQFF. Written as DNA, the CDR3 is TGTGCCAGCAGTCTCCCCTCCGGGGGGAATGAGCAGTTCTTC.